The 5 T cell receptor beta chains presented below share a single source sample, sequenced in a study of control samples from healthy donors and cancer patients. Here immunoSEQ multiplex PCR was the method, and the copy in TCRdb shows in-frame clones only, minus some. The sample lists fewer than 300,000 clones; over 75% were seen once. The sequencing input was PBMCs. Receptors were obtained from a woman aged 55-70 years with lung cancer.

V and J are TRBV2 and TRBJ2-1; TRBD2 matches at 13 bases. Trimming cost V 2 bases and J 8 bases; bases outside gene matches: 9. The length of the CDR3 is 17 residues. In germline, CDR1 is SNHLY, CDR2 FYNNEI. The CDR3 bases are TGTGCCAGCAGTGAACGCCTTACTAGCGGGAGGGCCGATGAGCAGTTCTTC. Translation gives CASSERLTSGRADEQFF.

This chain connects TRBV2 to TRBJ1-2; weak D call: TRBD1 (6 bases). V shed 6 bases and J shed 4 bases, with 12 bases lying between them. The CDR3 runs 13 residues. Germline values: CDR1 SNHLY, CDR2 FYNNEI. The CDR3 is CASRSGAPYGYTF. For the CDR3, the DNA is TGTGCCAGCAGGTCAGGGGCGCCCTATGGCTACACCTTC.

The chain is built from TRBV9 and TRBJ2-5; 11 bases fit TRBD2. Germline lookup yields CDR1 SGDLS and CDR2 YYNGEE. The CDR3 totals 16 residues. The ends lost 0 bases at V and 4 bases at J; junction bases unmatched: 5. CDR3 sequence (DNA): TGTGCCAGCAGCGTAGGCCCCCTAGCGGGGGGAGAGACCCAGTACTTC. This translates into CASSVGPLAGGETQYF. Together with reference TRBV9 and TRBJ2-5, the CDR3 gives the full variable domain: DSGVTQTPKHLITATGQRVTLRCSPRSGDLSVYWYQQSLDQGLQFLIQYYNGEERAKGNILERFSAQQFPDLHSELNLSSLELGDSALYFCASSVGPLAGGETQYFGPGTRLLVL.

The chain couples TRBV5-1 to TRBJ1-2; D possibly corresponds to TRBD1 (6 bases). V shed 0 bases and J shed 5 bases, with 11 bases lying between them. Germline V lookup: CDR1 SGHRS, CDR2 YFSETQ. CDR3 length: 14 residues. The CDR3 sequence is CASSLGTAQYGYTF. The CDR3 nucleotides read TGCGCCAGCAGCTTGGGGACAGCCCAGTATGGCTACACCTTC. Filled out from reference TRBV5-1 and TRBJ1-2, the complete variable domain reads KAGVTQTPRYLIKTRGQQVTLSCSPISGHRSVSWYQQTPGQGLQFLFEYFSETQRNKGNFPGRFSGRQFSNSRSEMNVSTLELGDSALYLCASSLGTAQYGYTFGSGTRLTVV.

V and J are TRBV9 and TRBJ1-2; D remains ambiguous. Trimming took off 4 bases at V and 4 bases at J, with 14 bases between the two ends. Germline lookup yields CDR1 SGDLS and CDR2 YYNGEE. The CDR3 contains 14 residues. The CDR3 is CASSPYWGAYGYTF. In DNA form, the CDR3 reads TGTGCCAGCAGCCCATACTGGGGAGCCTATGGCTACACCTTC.